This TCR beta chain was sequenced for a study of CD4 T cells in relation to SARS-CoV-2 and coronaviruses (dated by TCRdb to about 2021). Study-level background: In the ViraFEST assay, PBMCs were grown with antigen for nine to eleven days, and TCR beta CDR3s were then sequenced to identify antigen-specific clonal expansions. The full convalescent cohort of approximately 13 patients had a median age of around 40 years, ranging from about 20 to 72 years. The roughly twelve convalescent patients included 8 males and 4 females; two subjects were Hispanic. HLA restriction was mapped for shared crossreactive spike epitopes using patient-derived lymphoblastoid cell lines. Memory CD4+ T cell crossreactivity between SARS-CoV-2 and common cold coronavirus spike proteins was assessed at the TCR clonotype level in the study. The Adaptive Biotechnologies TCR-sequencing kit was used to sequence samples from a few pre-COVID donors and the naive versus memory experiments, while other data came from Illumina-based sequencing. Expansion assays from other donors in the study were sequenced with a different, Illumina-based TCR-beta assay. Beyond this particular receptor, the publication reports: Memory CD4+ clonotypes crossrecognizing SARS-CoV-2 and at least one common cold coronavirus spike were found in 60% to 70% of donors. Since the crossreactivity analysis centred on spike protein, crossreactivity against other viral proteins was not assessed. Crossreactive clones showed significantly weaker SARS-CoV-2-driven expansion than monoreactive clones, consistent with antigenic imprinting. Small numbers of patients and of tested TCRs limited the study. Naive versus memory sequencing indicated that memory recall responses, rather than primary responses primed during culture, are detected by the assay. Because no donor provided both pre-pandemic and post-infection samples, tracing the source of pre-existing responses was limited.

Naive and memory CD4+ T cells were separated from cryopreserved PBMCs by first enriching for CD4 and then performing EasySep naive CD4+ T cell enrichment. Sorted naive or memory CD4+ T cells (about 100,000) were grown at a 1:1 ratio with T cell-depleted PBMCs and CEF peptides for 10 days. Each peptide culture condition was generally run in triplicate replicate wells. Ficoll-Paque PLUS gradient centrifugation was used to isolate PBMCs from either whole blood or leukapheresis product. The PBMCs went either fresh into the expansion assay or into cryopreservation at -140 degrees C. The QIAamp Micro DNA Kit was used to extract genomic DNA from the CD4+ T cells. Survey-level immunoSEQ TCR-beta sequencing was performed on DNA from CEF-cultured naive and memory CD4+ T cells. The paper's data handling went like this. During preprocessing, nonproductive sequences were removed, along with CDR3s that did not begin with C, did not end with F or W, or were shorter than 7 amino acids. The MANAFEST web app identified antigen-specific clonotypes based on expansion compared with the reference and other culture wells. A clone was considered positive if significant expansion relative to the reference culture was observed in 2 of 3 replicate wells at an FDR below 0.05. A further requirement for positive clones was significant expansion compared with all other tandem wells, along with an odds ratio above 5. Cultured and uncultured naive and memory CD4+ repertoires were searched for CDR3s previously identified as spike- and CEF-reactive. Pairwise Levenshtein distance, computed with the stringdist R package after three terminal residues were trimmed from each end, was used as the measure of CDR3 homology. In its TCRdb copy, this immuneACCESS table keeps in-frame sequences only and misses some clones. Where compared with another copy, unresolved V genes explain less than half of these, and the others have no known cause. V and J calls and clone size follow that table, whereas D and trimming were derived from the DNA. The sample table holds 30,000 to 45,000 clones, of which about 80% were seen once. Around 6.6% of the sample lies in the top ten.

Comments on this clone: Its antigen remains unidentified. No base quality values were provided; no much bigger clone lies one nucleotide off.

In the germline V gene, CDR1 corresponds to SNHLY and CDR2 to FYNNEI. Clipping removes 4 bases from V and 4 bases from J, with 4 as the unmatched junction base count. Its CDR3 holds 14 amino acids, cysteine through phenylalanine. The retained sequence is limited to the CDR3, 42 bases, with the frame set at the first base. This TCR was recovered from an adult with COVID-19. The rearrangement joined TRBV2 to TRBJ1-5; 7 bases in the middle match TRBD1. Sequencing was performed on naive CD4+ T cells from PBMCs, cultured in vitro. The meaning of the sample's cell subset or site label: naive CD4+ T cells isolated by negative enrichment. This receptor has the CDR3 CASSARQGNQPQHF. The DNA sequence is TGTGCCAGCAGTGCGAGACAGGGTAATCAGCCCCAGCATTTT.